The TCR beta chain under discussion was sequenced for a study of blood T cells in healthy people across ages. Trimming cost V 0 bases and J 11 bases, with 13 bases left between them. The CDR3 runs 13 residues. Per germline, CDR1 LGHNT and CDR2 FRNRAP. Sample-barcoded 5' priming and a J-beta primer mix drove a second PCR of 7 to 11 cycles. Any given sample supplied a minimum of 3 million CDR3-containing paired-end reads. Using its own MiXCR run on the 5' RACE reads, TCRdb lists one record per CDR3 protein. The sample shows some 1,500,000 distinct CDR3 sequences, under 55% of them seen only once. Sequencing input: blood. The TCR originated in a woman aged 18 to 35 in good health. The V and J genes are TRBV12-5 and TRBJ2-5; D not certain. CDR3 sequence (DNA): TGTGCTAGTGGTTTGGTATTGGGTCTTGAGCAGTACTTC. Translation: CASGLVLGLEQYF. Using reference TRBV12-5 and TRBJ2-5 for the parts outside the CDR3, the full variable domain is DARVTQTPRHKVTEMGQEVTMRCQPILGHNTVFWYRQTMMQGLELLAYFRNRAPLDDSGMPKDRFSAEMPDATLATLKIQPSEPRDSAVYFCASGLVLGLEQYFGPGTRLLVL.